The clone carrying this TCR beta chain came up many times. Its antigen is currently unknown. This sample is drawn from a study of T cells in Graves' hyperthyroidism and ophthalmopathy. Regarding the study as a whole: Researchers report that a 13 V-J model separated ophthalmopathy from stable hyperthyroidism.

RNA transcripts gave rise to amplified TCR beta CDR3 regions. The HTBI primer set served for first-round RT-PCR of the TCR CDR3. Via MiXCR, TCRdb re-called the multiplex PCR reads, giving one row per CDR3 protein. The data show roughly 500,000 distinct CDR3 sequences, with approximately 25% seen just once and around 11% held by the top ten. In making diagnoses, clinical symptoms, serum thyroxine and TRAb, thyroid ultrasound and orbital computed tomography were all used. CDR1 is LNHDA and CDR2 is SQIVND in the germline V gene (reference sequence). V gave up 5 bases and J gave up 5 bases, with 12 bases separating them. The CDR3 extends over 13 amino acids.

The chain is built from TRBV19 and TRBJ1-1; D might be TRBD1 (5 bases). Sequencing input: blood. This TCR was sampled from a woman younger than 45 with Graves' ophthalmopathy. The CDR3 spells CASSPGTGTEAFF. CDR3 coding DNA: TGTGCCAGTAGTCCCGGGACTGGGACTGAAGCTTTCTTT.